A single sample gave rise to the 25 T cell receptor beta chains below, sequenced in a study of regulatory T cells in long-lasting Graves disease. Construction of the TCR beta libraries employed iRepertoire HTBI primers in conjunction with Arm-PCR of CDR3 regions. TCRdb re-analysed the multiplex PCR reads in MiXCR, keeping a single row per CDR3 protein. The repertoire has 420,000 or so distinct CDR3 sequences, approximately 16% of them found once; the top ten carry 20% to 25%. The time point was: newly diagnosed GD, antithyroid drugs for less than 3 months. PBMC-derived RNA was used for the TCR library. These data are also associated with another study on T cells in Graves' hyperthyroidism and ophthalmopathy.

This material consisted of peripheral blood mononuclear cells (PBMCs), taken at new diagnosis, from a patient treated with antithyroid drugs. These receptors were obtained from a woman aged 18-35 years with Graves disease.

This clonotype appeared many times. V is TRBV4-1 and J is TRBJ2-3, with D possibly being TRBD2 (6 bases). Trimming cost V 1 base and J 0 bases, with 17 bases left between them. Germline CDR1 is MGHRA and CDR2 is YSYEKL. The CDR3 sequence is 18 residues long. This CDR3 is CASSQGPRVTRSTDTQYF. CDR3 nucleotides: TGCGCCAGCAGCCAAGGCCCTCGAGTGACTAGAAGCACAGATACGCAGTATTTT.

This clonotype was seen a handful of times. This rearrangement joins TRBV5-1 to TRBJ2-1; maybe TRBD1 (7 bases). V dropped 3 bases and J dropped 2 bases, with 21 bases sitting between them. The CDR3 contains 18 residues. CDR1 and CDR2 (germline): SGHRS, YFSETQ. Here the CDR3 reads CASSSPGGRELTYNEQFF. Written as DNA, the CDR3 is TGCGCCAGCAGCTCCCCAGGGGGGCGGGAACTGACCTACAATGAGCAGTTCTTC.

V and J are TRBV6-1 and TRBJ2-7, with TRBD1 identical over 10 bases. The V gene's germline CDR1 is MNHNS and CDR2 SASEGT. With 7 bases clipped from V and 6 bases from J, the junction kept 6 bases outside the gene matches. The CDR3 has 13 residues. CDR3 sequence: CASTLRTGGEQYF. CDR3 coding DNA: TGTGCCAGCACGTTGAGGACAGGGGGCGAGCAGTACTTC.

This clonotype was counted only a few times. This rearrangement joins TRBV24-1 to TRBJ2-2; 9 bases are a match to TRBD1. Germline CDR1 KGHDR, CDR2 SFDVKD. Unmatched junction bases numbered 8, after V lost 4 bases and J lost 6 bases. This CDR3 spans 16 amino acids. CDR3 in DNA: TGTGCCACCAGTGAATCCGGACAGGGGCGGGCCGGGGAGCTGTTTTTT. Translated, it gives CATSESGQGRAGELFF.

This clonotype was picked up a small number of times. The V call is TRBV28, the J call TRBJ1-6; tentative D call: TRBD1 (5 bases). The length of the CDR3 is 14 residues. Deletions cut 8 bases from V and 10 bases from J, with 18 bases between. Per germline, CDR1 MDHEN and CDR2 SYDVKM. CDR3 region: CASHWDRRDSPLHF. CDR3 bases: TGTGCCAGCCACTGGGACCGCCGGGACTCACCCCTCCACTTT.

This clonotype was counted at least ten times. The CDR3 loop is CASSLGQGDTYEQYF. The DNA of the CDR3 is TGTGCCAGCTCACTGGGACAGGGTGACACCTACGAGCAGTACTTC. This chain uses TRBV18 with TRBJ2-7; 9 nucleotides agree with TRBD1. CDR1 KGHSH and CDR2 LQKENI come from the germline V gene. V was clipped by 4 bases and J by 2 bases; unmatched bases: 6. The CDR3 is made up of 15 amino acids.

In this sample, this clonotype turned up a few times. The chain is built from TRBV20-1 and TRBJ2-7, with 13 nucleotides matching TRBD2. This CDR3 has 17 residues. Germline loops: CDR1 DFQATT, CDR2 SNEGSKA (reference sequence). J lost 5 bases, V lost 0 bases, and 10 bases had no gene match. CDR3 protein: CSARDQRTSGREDEQYF. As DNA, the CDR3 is TGCAGTGCTAGAGACCAGAGGACTAGCGGGAGAGAGGACGAGCAGTACTTC.

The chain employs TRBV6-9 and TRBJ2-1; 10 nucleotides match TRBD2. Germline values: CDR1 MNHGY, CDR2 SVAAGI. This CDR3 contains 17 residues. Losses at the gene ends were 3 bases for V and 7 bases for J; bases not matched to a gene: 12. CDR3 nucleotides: TGTGCCAGCAGTTACTTGCCTAGCGGGAGTGCCTTAAATGAGCAGTTCTTC. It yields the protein CASSYLPSGSALNEQFF.

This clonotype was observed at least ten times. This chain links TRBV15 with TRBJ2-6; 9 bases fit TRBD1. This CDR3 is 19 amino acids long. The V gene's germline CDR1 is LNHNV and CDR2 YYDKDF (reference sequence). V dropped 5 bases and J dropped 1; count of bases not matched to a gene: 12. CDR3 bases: TGTGCCACCAGCGGACCGGGACAGGGTTTAGCATCTGGGGCCAACGTCCTGACTTTC. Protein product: CATSGPGQGLASGANVLTF.

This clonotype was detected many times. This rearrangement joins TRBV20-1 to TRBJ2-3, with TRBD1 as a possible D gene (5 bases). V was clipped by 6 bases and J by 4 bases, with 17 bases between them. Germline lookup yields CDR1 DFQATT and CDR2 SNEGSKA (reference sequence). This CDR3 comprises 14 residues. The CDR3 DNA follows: TGCAGTGCAACGACAGTGAGGATAGCAGATACGCAGTATTTT. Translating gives CSATTVRIADTQYF.

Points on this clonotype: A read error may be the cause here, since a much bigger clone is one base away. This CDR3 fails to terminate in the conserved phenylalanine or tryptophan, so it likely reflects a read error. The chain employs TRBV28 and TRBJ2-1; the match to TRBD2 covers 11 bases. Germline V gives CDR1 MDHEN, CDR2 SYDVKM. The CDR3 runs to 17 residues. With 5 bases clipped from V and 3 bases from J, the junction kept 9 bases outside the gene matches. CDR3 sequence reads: CASSIRIGLAGYNEQFI. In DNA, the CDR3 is TGTGCCAGCAGTATCAGAATAGGACTAGCGGGCTACAATGAGCAGTTCATC.

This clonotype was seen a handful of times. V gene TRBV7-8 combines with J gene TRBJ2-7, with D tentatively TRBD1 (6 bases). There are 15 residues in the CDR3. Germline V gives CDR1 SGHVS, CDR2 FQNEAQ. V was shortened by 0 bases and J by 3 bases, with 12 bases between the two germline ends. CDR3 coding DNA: TGTGCCAGCAGCTTAGCGGAAACAGGGCGCTACGAGCAGTACTTC. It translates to CASSLAETGRYEQYF.

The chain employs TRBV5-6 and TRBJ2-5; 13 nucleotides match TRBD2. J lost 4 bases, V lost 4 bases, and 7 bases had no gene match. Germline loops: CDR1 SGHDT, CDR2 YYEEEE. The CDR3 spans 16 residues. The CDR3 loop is CASSKGLAGSGETQYF. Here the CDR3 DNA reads TGTGCCAGCAGCAAGGGACTAGCGGGATCTGGAGAGACCCAGTACTTC.

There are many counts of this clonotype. CDR3 loop: CASSQTRFQPQHF. Written as DNA, the CDR3 is TGTGCCAGCAGCCAGACCAGGTTCCAGCCCCAGCATTTT. This chain links TRBV3-1 with TRBJ1-5; D gene uncertain. Trimming shortened V by 3 bases and J by 7 bases, and 10 bases separated the two germline ends. The CDR3 sequence is 13 residues long. Germline V gives CDR1 LGHDT, CDR2 YNNKEL (reference sequence). The full variable domain, in which reference TRBV3-1 and TRBJ1-5 provide the parts outside the CDR3, is DTAVSQTPKYLVTQMGNDKSIKCEQNLGHDTMYWYKQDSKKFLKIMFSYNNKELIINETVPNRFSPKSPDKAHLNLHINSLELGDSAVYFCASSQTRFQPQHFGDGTRLSIL.

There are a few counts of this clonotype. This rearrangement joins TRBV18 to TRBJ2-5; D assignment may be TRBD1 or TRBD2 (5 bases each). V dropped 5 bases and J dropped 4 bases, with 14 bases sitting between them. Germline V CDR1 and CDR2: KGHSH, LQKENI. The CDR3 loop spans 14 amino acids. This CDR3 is CASSGGIERETQYF. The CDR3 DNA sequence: TGTGCCAGCTCAGGGGGAATTGAGCGAGAGACCCAGTACTTC.

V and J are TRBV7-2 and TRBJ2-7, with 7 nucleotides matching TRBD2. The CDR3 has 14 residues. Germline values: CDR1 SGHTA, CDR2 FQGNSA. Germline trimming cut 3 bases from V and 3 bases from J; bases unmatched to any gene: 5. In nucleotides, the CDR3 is TGTGCCAGCAGCTTGGGCGGGAGTTTCTACGAGCAGTACTTC. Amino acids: CASSLGGSFYEQYF.

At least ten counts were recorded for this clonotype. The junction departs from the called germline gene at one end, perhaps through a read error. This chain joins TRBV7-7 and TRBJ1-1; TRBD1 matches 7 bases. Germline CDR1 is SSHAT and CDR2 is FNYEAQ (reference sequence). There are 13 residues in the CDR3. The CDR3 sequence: CASSFSTGTEAFF. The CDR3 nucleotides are TGTGCTAGCAGCTTTTCGACAGGGACTGAAGCTTTCTTT.

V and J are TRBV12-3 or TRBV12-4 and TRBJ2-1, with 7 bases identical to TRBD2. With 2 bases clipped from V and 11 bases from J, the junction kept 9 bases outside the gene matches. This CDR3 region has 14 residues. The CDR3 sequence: CASSLWGGAPQQFF. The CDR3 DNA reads TGTGCCAGCAGTTTATGGGGGGGTGCGCCTCAGCAGTTCTTC.

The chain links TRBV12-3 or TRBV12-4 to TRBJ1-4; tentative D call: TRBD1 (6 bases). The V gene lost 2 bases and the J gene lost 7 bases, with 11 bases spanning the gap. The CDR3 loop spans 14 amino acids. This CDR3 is CASSLSGVSEKLFF. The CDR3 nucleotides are TGTGCCAGCAGTTTATCAGGGGTATCTGAAAAACTGTTTTTT.

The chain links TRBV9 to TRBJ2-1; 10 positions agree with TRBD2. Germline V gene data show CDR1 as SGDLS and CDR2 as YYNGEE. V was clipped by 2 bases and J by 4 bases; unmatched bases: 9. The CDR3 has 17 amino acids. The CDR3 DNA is TGTGCCAGCAGCGTCTCGTTAGCGGGAGGAGCGTACAATGAGCAGTTCTTC. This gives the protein CASSVSLAGGAYNEQFF.

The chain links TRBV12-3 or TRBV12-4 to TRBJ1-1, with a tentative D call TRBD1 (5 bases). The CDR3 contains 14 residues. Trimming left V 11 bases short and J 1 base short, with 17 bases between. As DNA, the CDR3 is TGTGCCGACAGTTTAGACAGAGAGAACACTGAAGCTTTCTTT. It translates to CADSLDRENTEAFF.

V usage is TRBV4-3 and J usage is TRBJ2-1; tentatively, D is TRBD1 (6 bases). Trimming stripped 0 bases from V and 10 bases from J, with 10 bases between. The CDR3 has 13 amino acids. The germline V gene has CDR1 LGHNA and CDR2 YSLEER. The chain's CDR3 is CASSQDEGTEQFF. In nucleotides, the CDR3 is TGCGCCAGCAGCCAAGATGAAGGGACAGAGCAGTTCTTC.

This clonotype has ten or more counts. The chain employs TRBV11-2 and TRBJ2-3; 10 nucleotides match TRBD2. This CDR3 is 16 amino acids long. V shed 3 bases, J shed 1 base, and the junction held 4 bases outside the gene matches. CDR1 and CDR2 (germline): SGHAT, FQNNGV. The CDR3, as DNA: TGTGCCAGCAGCTTGTTAGCGGGAGGCCGCACAGATACGCAGTATTTT. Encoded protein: CASSLLAGGRTDTQYF.

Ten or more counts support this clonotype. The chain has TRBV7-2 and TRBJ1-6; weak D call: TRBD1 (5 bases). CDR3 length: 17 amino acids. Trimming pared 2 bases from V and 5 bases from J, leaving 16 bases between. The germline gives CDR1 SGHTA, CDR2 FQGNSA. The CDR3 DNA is TGTGCCAGCAGCTTATTAGGGGAGACAGCTCATAATTCACCCCTCCACTTT. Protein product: CASSLLGETAHNSPLHF.

The CDR3 loop is CASSLRPIAGGLRFQFF. The CDR3 bases are TGTGCCAGCAGTCTCCGCCCTATAGCGGGAGGCCTACGGTTTCAGTTCTTC. J is TRBJ2-1 and V is TRBV28; 10 bases match TRBD2. V was pared by 5 bases and J by 13 bases, with 20 bases of the junction left unmatched. Germline V gives CDR1 MDHEN, CDR2 SYDVKM. There are 17 residues in the CDR3.